A single sample gave rise to the 28 T cell receptor beta chains below, sequenced in a study of blood T cell repertoires in COVID-19. Sequencing was performed with immunoSEQ multiplex PCR; in TCRdb, only in-frame clones are kept and a portion is missing. The sample shows 120,000 or so clones, about 80% of them seen only once. The sequenced sample was peripheral blood. Source of these receptors: a woman aged 45-60 years with acute or convalescent COVID-19.

J is TRBJ1-2 and V is TRBV15; 8 nucleotides match TRBD1. Germline CDR1 reads LNHNV; CDR2 reads YYDKDF (reference sequence). This CDR3 is 15 amino acids long. The junction had 12 bases not matched to a gene; V was cut back by 8 bases and J by 4 bases. The CDR3 sequence: CATSSDRGRGYGYTF. For the CDR3, the DNA is TGTGCCACCTCGTCCGACAGGGGACGGGGCTATGGCTACACCTTC. Filled out from reference TRBV15 and TRBJ1-2, the complete variable domain reads DAMVIQNPRYQVTQFGKPVTLSCSQTLNHNVMYWYQQKSSQAPKLLFHYYDKDFNNEADTPDNFQSRRPNTSFCFLDIRSPGLGDTAMYLCATSSDRGRGYGYTFGSGTRLTVV.

The chain combines TRBV6-4 with TRBJ1-2; TRBD1 aligns across 7 bases. Germline V gives CDR1 MRHNA, CDR2 SNTAGT. The junction had 10 bases not matched to a gene; V was cut back by 2 bases and J by 7 bases. The CDR3 spans 15 residues. The CDR3 sequence is CASSDGAGGIGGYTF. CDR3 DNA sequence: TGTGCCAGCAGTGACGGGGCAGGGGGGATTGGTGGCTACACCTTC.

The chain joins TRBV7-2 to TRBJ2-3; unclear D gene. Trimming shortened V by 2 bases and J by 6 bases, and 12 bases separated the two germline ends. The CDR3 runs to 14 residues. CDR1 is SGHTA, CDR2 FQGNSA, per germline. The CDR3 DNA reads TGTGCCAGCAGCTTAAACGAGGTCGCGGATACGCAGTATTTT. Amino acid sequence: CASSLNEVADTQYF.

The chain has TRBV5-1 and TRBJ1-1; possibly TRBD1 for D (5 bases). V lost 3 bases and J lost 4, with 7 bases in between. CDR1 is SGHRS, CDR2 YFSETQ, per germline. CDR3 size: 12 residues. DNA for the CDR3: TGCGCCAGCAGCTACGGGGGCACTGAAGCTTTCTTT. Translating it yields CASSYGGTEAFF.

The V gene is TRBV18, the J gene TRBJ2-1, with TRBD1 matching 11 bases. Trimming took 4 bases from V and 0 from J; bases not matched to a gene: 14. The CDR3 has 20 amino acids. Germline CDR1 is KGHSH and CDR2 is LQKENI. The chain's CDR3 is CASSRKWDRGSSSSYNEQFF. CDR3 DNA sequence: TGTGCCAGCTCACGGAAATGGGACAGGGGGTCCTCGAGCTCCTACAATGAGCAGTTCTTC.

The V call is TRBV12-3 or TRBV12-4, the J call TRBJ2-1; D is unclear. The CDR3 length is 11 residues. V lost 3 bases to trimming and J lost 9 bases, with 6 bases between them. For the CDR3, the DNA is TGTGCCAGCAGTTTTTTATTTGAGCAGTTCTTC. Its translation: CASSFLFEQFF.

The V and J genes are TRBV3-1 (or the pseudogene TRBV3-2) and TRBJ1-1, with a tentative D call TRBD1 (6 bases). Looked up from germline, CDR1 is LGHDT and CDR2 is YNNKEL (reference sequence). The V gene lost 4 bases and the J gene lost 5 bases, with 11 bases spanning the gap. The CDR3 totals 13 residues. The CDR3 here is CASSRLGTTEAFF. The CDR3 DNA reads as TGTGCCAGCAGCCGATTAGGGACAACTGAAGCTTTCTTT.

This clone was detected only once. The V call is TRBV3-1 (or the pseudogene TRBV3-2), the J call TRBJ1-1; no clear D gene. Germline V gene sequence: CDR1 LGHDT, CDR2 YNNKEL (reference sequence). CDR3 length: 15 amino acids. Trimming stripped 3 bases from V and 8 bases from J, with 19 bases between. The CDR3 region has the DNA TGTGCCAGCAGCCAGAAGGGCGCCGGACGAGGGGAAGCTTTCTTT. It yields the protein CASSQKGAGRGEAFF.

The chain employs TRBV7-5 and TRBJ1-2; TRBD1 was called by the table and not checked on the DNA. TRBV7-5 is described as a pseudogene. CDR3 length equals 15 residues. The CDR3 coding sequence is TGTGCCAGAACCTCCGGACAGGGCGCGGTCTATGGCTACACCTTC. Its translation: CARTSGQGAVYGYTF.

The chain combines TRBV7-2 with TRBJ1-5, with D perhaps TRBD1 (5 bases). V lost 5 bases to trimming and J lost 7 bases, with 18 bases between them. Germline lookup yields CDR1 SGHTA and CDR2 FQGNSA. This CDR3 region has 15 residues. Here the CDR3 DNA reads TGTGCCAGCAGCGTGACAGCATATCCAGCCCAGCCCCAGCATTTT. Translation gives CASSVTAYPAQPQHF.

The chain has TRBV2 and TRBJ1-5, with 7 bases lining up with TRBD1. From germline, CDR1 is SNHLY and CDR2 FYNNEI. After removal of 7 bases from V and 3 bases from J, the junction contained 6 bases not matched to a gene. The CDR3 covers 14 residues. In DNA form, the CDR3 reads TGTGCCAGCACTCCGACAGGGAACAATCAGCCCCAGCATTTT. Translation: CASTPTGNNQPQHF.

The chain joins TRBV5-5 to TRBJ2-1; tentative D call: TRBD2 (7 bases). Germline loops: CDR1 SGHKS, CDR2 YYEKEE (reference sequence). The CDR3 has 16 residues. V lost 6 bases and J 0 bases, leaving 16 bases between the germline ends. CDR3 sequence reads: CASIPGGPSSYNEQFF. The CDR3, as DNA: TGTGCCAGCATCCCGGGGGGCCCGAGCTCCTACAATGAGCAGTTCTTC.

The CDR3 region is CASRGTGGDTIYF. For the CDR3, the DNA is TGTGCCAGCAGAGGGACAGGAGGGGACACCATATATTTT. V usage is TRBV27 and J usage is TRBJ1-3; 8 bases agree with TRBD1. The CDR3 runs 13 residues. V lost 6 bases, J lost 8 bases, and 6 bases stayed unmatched. CDR1 and CDR2 (germline): MNHEY, SMNVEV (reference sequence).

In nucleotides, the CDR3 is TGTGCCAGCAGCACGGACAGGGGACGACATTTCAATGAGCAGTTCTTC. It yields the protein CASSTDRGRHFNEQFF. The chain has TRBV5-5 and TRBJ2-1; 9 positions agree with TRBD1. CDR1 is SGHKS, CDR2 YYEKEE, per germline (reference sequence). The CDR3 length is 16 residues. The ends lost 4 bases at V and 6 bases at J; junction bases unmatched: 11. Drawing the rest from reference TRBV5-5 and TRBJ2-1, the complete variable domain is DAGVTQSPTHLIKTRGQQVTLRCSPISGHKSVSWYQQVLGQGPQFIFQYYEKEERGRGNFPDRFSARQFPNYSSELNVNALLLGDSALYLCASSTDRGRHFNEQFFGPGTRLTVL.

This clone occurred a few times. The chain carries TRBV6-1 and TRBJ1-2, with D tentatively TRBD1 (5 bases). CDR1 and CDR2 from the germline V gene are MNHNS and SASEGT. Trimming removed 3 bases from V and 5 bases from J, with 10 bases in between. The CDR3 has 13 residues. The CDR3 bases are TGTGCCAGCAGTGATGCAGGGTGGTATGGCTACACCTTC. Translation: CASSDAGWYGYTF.

The chain is built from TRBV5-6 and TRBJ2-7, with 7 bases lining up with TRBD2. From germline, CDR1 is SGHDT and CDR2 YYEEEE. V gave up 0 bases and J gave up 2 bases; unmatched junction bases: 11. The CDR3 sequence is 17 residues long. In DNA form, the CDR3 reads TGTGCCAGCAGCTTGGGGGGCGTCGGACTAGTCACCTACGAGCAGTACTTC. It specifies CASSLGGVGLVTYEQYF.

The gene calls are TRBV19 and TRBJ2-3; a possible D gene is TRBD2 (5 bases). Germline V gene sequence: CDR1 LNHDA, CDR2 SQIVND (reference sequence). Trimming removed 9 bases at V and 3 bases at J, with 19 bases between. The CDR3 has 15 residues. CDR3 protein: CASRARQSGTDTQYF. CDR3 sequence (DNA): TGTGCCAGCCGGGCAAGACAATCGGGGACAGATACGCAGTATTTT.

This chain uses TRBV28 with TRBJ1-2, with 8 bases matching TRBD1. V lost 7 bases to trimming and J lost 4 bases; unmatched junction nucleotides: 14. Looked up from germline, CDR1 is MDHEN and CDR2 is SYDVKM. CDR3 length: 16 residues. The CDR3 DNA sequence: TGTGCCAGCACGGATCCCGGGACAGGCTTTGGCTATGGCTACACCTTC. Translated: CASTDPGTGFGYGYTF.

CDR3 nucleotide sequence: TGTGCCAGTAGTATATCGGCAGGGGGCGGAGATGGCTACACCTTC. Translating gives CASSISAGGGDGYTF. The chain carries TRBV19 and TRBJ1-2, with 8 bases identical to TRBD1. The ends lost 2 bases at V and 6 bases at J; junction bases unmatched: 8. The CDR3 runs 15 residues. CDR1 LNHDA and CDR2 SQIVND come from the germline V gene (reference sequence).

The chain recombines TRBV7-3 with TRBJ2-3; no clear D. CDR3 length equals 13 residues. CDR1 and CDR2 from the germline V gene are SGHTA and FQGTGA. V lost 4 bases, J lost 0 bases, and 5 bases lay in between. The CDR3 DNA sequence: TGTGCCAGCAGCTCCCTTAGCACAGATACGCAGTATTTT. This gives the protein CASSSLSTDTQYF. Drawing the rest from reference TRBV7-3 and TRBJ2-3, the complete variable domain is GAGVSQTPSNKVTEKGKYVELRCDPISGHTALYWYRQSLGQGPEFLIYFQGTGAADDSGLPNDRFFAVRPEGSVSTLKIQRTERGDSAVYLCASSSLSTDTQYFGPGTRLTVL.

The rearrangement joins TRBV27 to TRBJ2-1; TRBD1 aligns across 9 bases. CDR1 and CDR2 (germline): MNHEY, SMNVEV (reference sequence). The CDR3 runs to 15 residues. V was pared by 3 bases and J by 6 bases, with 6 bases of the junction left unmatched. The CDR3 DNA sequence: TGTGCCAGCAGTTTTTGGTCGACAGGGGGCAATGAGCAGTTCTTC. Translated, it gives CASSFWSTGGNEQFF.

This sequence joins TRBV2 and TRBJ1-4, with D perhaps matching TRBD1 (5 bases). V was pared by 1 base and J by 7 bases, with 13 bases between. The CDR3 covers 15 residues. Per germline, CDR1 SNHLY and CDR2 FYNNEI. CDR3 bases: TGTGCCAGCAGTGAAGGGTGGGGACTTCTTGAAAAACTGTTTTTT. It codes for CASSEGWGLLEKLFF.

The chain uses TRBV6-6 and TRBJ1-6, with 7 bases that match TRBD1. Germline values: CDR1 MNHNY, CDR2 SVGAGI (reference sequence). This CDR3 comprises 15 residues. V lost 7 bases and J lost 8; bases outside the gene matches: 11. The CDR3 nucleotides are TGTGCCAGCACCTCCCCCGACAGGGTTGATTCACCCCTCCACTTT. It is translated as CASTSPDRVDSPLHF.

This rearrangement joins TRBV14 to TRBJ1-5, with D perhaps TRBD1 (5 bases). Trimming pared 0 bases from V and 0 bases from J, leaving 21 bases between. From germline, CDR1 is SGHDN and CDR2 FVKESK. This CDR3 comprises 20 residues. CDR3 coding DNA: TGTGCCAGCAGCCAAGATCAGACAGTTCATTCCGATTATAGCAATCAGCCCCAGCATTTT. Translation gives CASSQDQTVHSDYSNQPQHF.

The V and J genes are TRBV29-1 and TRBJ1-1; D is unresolved. Germline CDR1 and CDR2: SQVTM and ANQGSEA. The CDR3 spans 12 residues. DNA of the CDR3: TGCGCGAGGGCGGGGATCGGCACTGAAGCTTTCTTT. It yields the protein CARAGIGTEAFF.

The CDR3 sequence: CASSLEGVSTGELFF. The CDR3 DNA sequence: TGCGCCAGCAGCTTGGAAGGGGTTAGCACCGGGGAGCTGTTTTTT. The chain uses TRBV5-1 and TRBJ2-2; a possible D gene is TRBD1 (5 bases). Trimming left V 0 bases short and J 4 bases short, with 10 bases between. The CDR3 is 15 amino acids. CDR1 is SGHRS, CDR2 YFSETQ, per germline.

The genes are TRBV19 and TRBJ1-1; no definite D call. Trimming took off 4 bases at V and 4 bases at J, with 13 bases between the two ends. The CDR3 has 14 amino acids. CDR1 is LNHDA and CDR2 is SQIVND in the germline V gene (reference sequence). The CDR3 nucleotides are TGTGCCAGTAGTACCTATGAAGGGAGCACTGAAGCTTTCTTT. Its translation: CASSTYEGSTEAFF.

The J gene is TRBJ2-2, the V gene TRBV6-5; 7 bases align to TRBD1. The CDR3 loop spans 14 amino acids. J lost 6 bases, V lost 6 bases, and 7 bases had no gene match. Germline CDR1 and CDR2: MNHEY and SVGAGI. The CDR3 loop is CASRDDRVPGELFF. The DNA for the CDR3 is TGTGCCAGCAGGGATGACAGGGTTCCCGGGGAGCTGTTTTTT.